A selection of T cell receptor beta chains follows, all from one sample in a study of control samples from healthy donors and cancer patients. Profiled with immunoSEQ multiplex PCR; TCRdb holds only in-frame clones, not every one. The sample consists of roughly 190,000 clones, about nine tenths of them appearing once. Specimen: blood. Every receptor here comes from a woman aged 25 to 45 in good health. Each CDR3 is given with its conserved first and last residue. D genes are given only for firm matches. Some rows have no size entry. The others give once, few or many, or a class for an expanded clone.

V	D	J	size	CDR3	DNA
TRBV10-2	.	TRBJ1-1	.	CASSDRGRNTEAFF	TGCGCCAGCAGTGACCGGGGGAGGAACACTGAAGCTTTCTTT
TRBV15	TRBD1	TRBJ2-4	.	CATSRGGTENIQYF	TGTGCCACCAGCAGAGGGGGGACAGAAAACATTCAGTACTTC
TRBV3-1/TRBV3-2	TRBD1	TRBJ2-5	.	CASSYRQGQETQYF	TGTGCCAGCAGCTATAGACAGGGCCAAGAGACCCAGTACTTC
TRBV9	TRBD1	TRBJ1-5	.	CASSEGASNQPQHF	TGTGCCAGCAGCGAGGGGGCTAGCAATCAGCCCCAGCATTTT
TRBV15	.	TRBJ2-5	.	CATSRGPETQYF	TGTGCCACCAGCAGGGGGCCAGAGACCCAGTACTTC
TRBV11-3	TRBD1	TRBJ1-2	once	CASSGQGYGYTF	TGTGCCAGCAGCGGACAGGGCTATGGCTACACCTTC
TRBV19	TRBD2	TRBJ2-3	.	CASSPASGRHTQYF	TGTGCCAGTAGTCCGGCTAGCGGGAGGCATACGCAGTATTTT
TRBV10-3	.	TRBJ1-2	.	CAISETGHRGGYTF	TGTGCCATCAGTGAGACTGGACATCGGGGTGGCTACACCTTC
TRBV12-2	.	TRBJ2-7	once	CASRLVGQGAYEQYF	.
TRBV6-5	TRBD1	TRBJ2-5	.	CASSYSIWDRKETQYF	TGTGCCAGCAGTTACTCGATTTGGGACAGAAAAGAGACCCAGTACTTC
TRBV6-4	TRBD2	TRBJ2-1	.	CASSEEVAGNNEQFF	TGTGCCAGCAGTGAAGAGGTAGCGGGGAACAATGAGCAGTTCTTC
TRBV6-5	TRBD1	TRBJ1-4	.	CASRLQGANEKLFF	TGTGCCAGCAGACTGCAGGGGGCTAATGAAAAACTGTTTTTT
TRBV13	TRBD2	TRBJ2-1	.	CASSLKRDSYNEQFF	TGTGCCAGCAGCTTAAAGCGGGATTCCTACAATGAGCAGTTCTTC
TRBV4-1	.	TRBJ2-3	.	CASSQDLLDTQYF	TGCGCCAGCAGCCAAGATCTTCTGGATACGCAGTATTTT
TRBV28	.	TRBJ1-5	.	CASRRGGQLNQPQHF	TGTGCCAGCAGGCGAGGAGGACAGCTCAATCAGCCCCAGCATTTT
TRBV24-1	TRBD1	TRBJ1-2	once	CATSDGTDYGYTF	TGTGCCACCAGTGATGGGACAGACTATGGCTACACCTTC
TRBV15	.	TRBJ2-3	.	CATSRDPPDTQYF	TGTGCCACCAGCAGAGATCCCCCAGATACGCAGTATTTT
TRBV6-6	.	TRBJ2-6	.	CASSLQAIGANVLTF	TGTGCCAGCAGTTTGCAGGCGATCGGGGCCAACGTCCTGACTTTC
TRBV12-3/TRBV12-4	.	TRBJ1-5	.	CASSLQGQPQHF	TGTGCCAGCAGTTTACAGGGGCAGCCCCAGCATTTT
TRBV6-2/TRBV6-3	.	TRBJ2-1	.	CASSYSPSTNEQFF	TGTGCCAGCAGTTACTCCCCTTCAACCAATGAGCAGTTCTTC
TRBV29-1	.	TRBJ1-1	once	CSVATGGTEAFF	TGCAGCGTTGCGACAGGTGGCACTGAAGCTTTCTTT
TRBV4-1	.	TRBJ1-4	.	CASSQTAHNEKLFF	TGCGCCAGCAGCCAGACAGCCCATAATGAAAAACTGTTTTTT
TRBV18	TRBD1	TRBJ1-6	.	CASSSGQGNSPLHF	TGTGCCAGCTCGTCGGGACAGGGGAATTCACCCCTCCACTTT
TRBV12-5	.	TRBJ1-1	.	CASGLRGGDTEAFF	TGTGCTAGTGGTTTGCGGGGAGGGGACACTGAAGCTTTCTTT
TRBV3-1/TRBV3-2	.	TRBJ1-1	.	CASSQSGVTEAFF	TGTGCCAGCAGCCAATCAGGGGTCACTGAAGCTTTCTTT
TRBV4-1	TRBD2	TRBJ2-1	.	CASSLLAGAYNEQFF	TGCGCCAGCAGCCTACTAGCGGGAGCCTACAATGAGCAGTTCTTC
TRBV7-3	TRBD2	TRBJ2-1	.	CASSLRLAGGHTEQFF	TGTGCCAGCAGCTTAAGGCTAGCGGGGGGGCACACTGAGCAGTTCTTC
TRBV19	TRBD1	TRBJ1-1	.	CASKPGTGKNTEAFF	TGTGCCAGTAAACCTGGGACAGGAAAGAACACTGAAGCTTTCTTT
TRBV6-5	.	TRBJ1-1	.	CASKPQRGYTEAFF	TGTGCCAGCAAACCTCAGCGGGGTTATACTGAAGCTTTCTTT
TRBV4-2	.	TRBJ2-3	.	CASSRERGTDTQYF	TGTGCCAGCAGCCGAGAGCGGGGCACAGATACGCAGTATTTT
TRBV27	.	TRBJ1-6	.	CASSPTVVNSPLHF	TGTGCCAGCAGTCCCACAGTCGTTAATTCACCCCTCCACTTT
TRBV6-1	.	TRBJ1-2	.	CASREGGANYGYTF	TGTGCCAGCAGGGAAGGTGGAGCTAACTATGGCTACACCTTC
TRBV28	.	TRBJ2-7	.	CASSLLGSEQYF	TGTGCCAGCAGTTTATTGGGTTCTGAGCAGTACTTC
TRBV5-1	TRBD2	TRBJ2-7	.	CASSGTSGSSEQYF	TGCGCCAGCAGCGGGACTAGCGGGAGTTCGGAGCAGTACTTC
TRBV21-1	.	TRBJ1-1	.	CASIRDRWRNTEAFF	TGTGCCAGCATCAGGGACAGGTGGAGGAACACTGAAGCTTTCTTT
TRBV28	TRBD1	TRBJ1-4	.	CASSPYRDRPNEKLFF	TGTGCCAGCAGTCCGTACCGGGACAGGCCGAATGAAAAACTGTTTTTT
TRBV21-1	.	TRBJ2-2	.	CASSKVRGSTGELFF	TGTGCCAGCAGCAAAGTGAGGGGGTCCACCGGGGAGCTGTTTTTT
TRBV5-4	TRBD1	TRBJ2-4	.	CASSLDTGGLAKNIQYF	TGTGCCAGCAGCTTGGATACAGGGGGCCTAGCCAAAAACATTCAGTACTTC
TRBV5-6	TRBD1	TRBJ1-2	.	CASSVDRAYGYTF	TGTGCCAGCAGCGTTGACAGGGCCTATGGCTACACCTTC
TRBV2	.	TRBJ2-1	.	CASSEGGGNEQFF	TGTGCCAGCAGCGAAGGTGGGGGCAATGAGCAGTTCTTC
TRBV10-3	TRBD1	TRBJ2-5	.	CAISGQGQETQYF	TGTGCCATCTCCGGACAGGGCCAAGAGACCCAGTACTTC
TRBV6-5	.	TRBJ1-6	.	CASSYRTDNSPLHF	TGTGCCAGCAGTTATCGGACAGATAATTCACCCCTCCACTTT
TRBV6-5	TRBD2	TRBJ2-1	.	CASSRTSGNYNEQFF	TGTGCCAGCAGTAGGACTAGCGGGAATTACAATGAGCAGTTCTTC
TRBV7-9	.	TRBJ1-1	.	CASSLADRNTEAFF	TGTGCCAGCAGCTTAGCCGACAGGAACACTGAAGCTTTCTTT
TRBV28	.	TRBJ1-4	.	CASSTSRVLNEKLFF	TGTGCCAGCAGTACCTCCCGGGTTCTTAATGAAAAACTGTTTTTT
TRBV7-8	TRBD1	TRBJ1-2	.	CASSSRDREDGYTF	TGTGCCAGCAGCTCCCGGGACAGGGAGGATGGCTACACCTTC
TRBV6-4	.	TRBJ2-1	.	CASSKTGSNNEQFF	TGTGCCAGCAGCAAAACGGGGTCCAACAATGAGCAGTTCTTC
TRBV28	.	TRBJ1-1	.	CASSLENTEAFF	TGTGCCAGCAGTTTAGAGAACACTGAAGCTTTCTTT
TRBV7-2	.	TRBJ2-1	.	CASSLTGGNEQFF	TGTGCCAGCAGCTTAACCGGCGGGAATGAGCAGTTCTTC
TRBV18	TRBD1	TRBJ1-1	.	CASSPKTGGGTEAFF	TGTGCCAGCTCACCTAAAACAGGGGGCGGGACTGAAGCTTTCTTT
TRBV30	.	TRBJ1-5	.	CAWRTGNQPQHF	TGTGCCTGGAGGACAGGAAATCAGCCCCAGCATTTT
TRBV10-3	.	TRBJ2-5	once	CAISESGGKRKTQYF	TGTGCCATCAGTGAGTCAGGGGGAAAGAGAAAGACCCAGTACTTC
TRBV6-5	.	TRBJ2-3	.	CASRRPTPTDTQYF	TGTGCCAGCAGGCGCCCGACCCCCACAGATACGCAGTATTTT
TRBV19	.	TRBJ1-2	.	CASSSPARTNYGYTF	TGTGCCAGTAGTAGCCCTGCCAGAACTAACTATGGCTACACCTTC
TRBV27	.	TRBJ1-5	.	CASAQGQGGNQPQHF	TGTGCCAGCGCCCAAGGACAAGGGGGGAATCAGCCCCAGCATTTT
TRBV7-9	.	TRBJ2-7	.	CASSRQTYEQYF	TGTGCCAGCAGCCGACAGACCTACGAGCAGTACTTC
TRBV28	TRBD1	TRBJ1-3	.	CASSSGQGAPGNTIYF	TGTGCCAGCAGTTCCGGACAGGGGGCGCCTGGAAACACCATATATTTT
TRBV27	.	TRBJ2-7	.	CASSGGTYEQYF	TGTGCCAGCAGCGGGGGAACCTACGAGCAGTACTTC